This T cell receptor beta chain stems from a study of blood T cell repertoires in COVID-19. At the level of the study: The origin of the acute and convalescent COVID-19 samples was the United States, Italy and Spain. Sources were T cells, B-cell-depleted T cells, or PBMCs; the material itself was cDNA or gDNA.

Original processing methods: Estimation of nucleated cell counts was performed using reference gene primer amplification. The table came from immunoSEQ multiplex PCR; TCRdb's copy has only in-frame clones and leaves some out. The DNA was the basis for D and trimming; V, J and clone size are from that table. The table has around 67,000 clones, 84% seen once. The CDR3 has 11 residues. The V and J ends lost 6 bases and 13 bases respectively, with 12 bases between them. The sequenced sample was peripheral blood. The receptor was isolated from a man aged 65 to 79 with acute or convalescent COVID-19. The V and J genes are TRBV12-3 or TRBV12-4 and TRBJ2-2; D not certain. CDR3 sequence (DNA): TGTGCCAGCAGCTCCAAGAGCGTGCTGTTTTTT. This gives the protein CASSSKSVLFF.